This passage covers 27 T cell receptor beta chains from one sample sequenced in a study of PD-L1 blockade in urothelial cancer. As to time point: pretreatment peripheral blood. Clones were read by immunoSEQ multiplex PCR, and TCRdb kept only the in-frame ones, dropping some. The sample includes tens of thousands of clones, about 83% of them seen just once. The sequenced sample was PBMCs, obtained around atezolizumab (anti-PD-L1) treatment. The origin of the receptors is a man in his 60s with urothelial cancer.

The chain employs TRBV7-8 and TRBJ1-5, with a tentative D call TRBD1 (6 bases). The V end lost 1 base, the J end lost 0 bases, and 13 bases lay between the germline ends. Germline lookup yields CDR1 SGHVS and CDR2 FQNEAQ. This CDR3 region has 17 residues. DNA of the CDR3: TGTGCCAGCAGCTTAGTTCCGGACAGATATAGCAATCAGCCCCAGCATTTT. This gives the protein CASSLVPDRYSNQPQHF.

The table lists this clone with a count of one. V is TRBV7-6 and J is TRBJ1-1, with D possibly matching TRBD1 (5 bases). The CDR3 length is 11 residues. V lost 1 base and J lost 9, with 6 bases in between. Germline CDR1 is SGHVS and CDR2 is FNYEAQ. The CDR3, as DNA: TGTGCCAGCAGCTTAGAGGGGCAAGCTTTCTTT. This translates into CASSLEGQAFF.

The CDR3 nucleotides read TGTGCCTCCGAGGGGGCTACCTATGGCTACACCTTC. This sequence encodes CASEGATYGYTF. This chain uses TRBV19 with TRBJ1-2, with 7 positions matching TRBD1. J gave up 4 bases and V 11 bases, and 7 bases lay outside the gene matches. Germline-derived CDR1 and CDR2 are LNHDA and SQIVND (reference sequence). The CDR3 is made up of 12 amino acids.

The DNA of the CDR3 is TGTGCCAGCTCTCCCATGGGGCCTACCGGACATGAGCAGTTCTTC. Amino acid sequence: CASSPMGPTGHEQFF. The V and J genes are TRBV18 and TRBJ2-1; D might be TRBD1 (5 bases). The CDR3 loop spans 15 amino acids. Germline CDR1 and CDR2: KGHSH and LQKENI. V was shortened by 6 bases and J by 8 bases, with 20 bases between the two germline ends.

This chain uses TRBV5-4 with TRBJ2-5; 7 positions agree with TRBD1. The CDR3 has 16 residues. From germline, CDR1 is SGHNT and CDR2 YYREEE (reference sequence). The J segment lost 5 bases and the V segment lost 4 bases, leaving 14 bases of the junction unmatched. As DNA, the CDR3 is TGTGCCAGCAGCCACCTAGTGGGGACAGTCCGTGAGACCCAGTACTTC. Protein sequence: CASSHLVGTVRETQYF.

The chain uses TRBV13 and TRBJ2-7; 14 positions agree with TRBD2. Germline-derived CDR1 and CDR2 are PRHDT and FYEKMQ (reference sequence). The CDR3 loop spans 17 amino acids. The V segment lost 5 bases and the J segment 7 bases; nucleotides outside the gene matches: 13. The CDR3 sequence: CASSQRLAGGGLGEQYF. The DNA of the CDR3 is TGTGCCAGCAGCCAGAGACTAGCGGGGGGGGGCCTTGGTGAGCAGTACTTC.

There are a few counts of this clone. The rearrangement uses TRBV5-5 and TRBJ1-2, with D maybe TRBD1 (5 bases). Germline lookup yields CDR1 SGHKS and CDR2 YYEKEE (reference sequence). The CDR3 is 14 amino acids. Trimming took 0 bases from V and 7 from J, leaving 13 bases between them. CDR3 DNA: TGTGCCAGCAGCTTGGACGACAGAGTGGCTGGCTACACCTTC. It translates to CASSLDDRVAGYTF.

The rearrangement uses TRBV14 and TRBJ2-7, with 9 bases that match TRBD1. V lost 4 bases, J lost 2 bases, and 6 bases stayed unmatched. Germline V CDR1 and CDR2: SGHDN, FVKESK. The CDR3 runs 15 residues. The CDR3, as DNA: TGTGCCAGCAGCCGGGGGGACAGGGTGACCTACGAGCAGTACTTC. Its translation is CASSRGDRVTYEQYF.

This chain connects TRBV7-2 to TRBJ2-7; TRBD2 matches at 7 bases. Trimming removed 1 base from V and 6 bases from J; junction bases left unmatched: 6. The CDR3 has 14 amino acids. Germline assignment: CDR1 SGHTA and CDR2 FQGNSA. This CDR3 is CASSLVAGDREQYF. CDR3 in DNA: TGTGCCAGCAGCTTAGTTGCGGGAGATCGCGAGCAGTACTTC.

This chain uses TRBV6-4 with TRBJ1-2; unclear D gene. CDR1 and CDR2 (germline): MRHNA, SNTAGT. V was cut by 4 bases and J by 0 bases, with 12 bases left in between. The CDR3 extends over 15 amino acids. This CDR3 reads CASSASASTNYGYTF. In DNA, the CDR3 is TGTGCCAGCAGTGCCTCAGCCTCAACTAACTATGGCTACACCTTC.

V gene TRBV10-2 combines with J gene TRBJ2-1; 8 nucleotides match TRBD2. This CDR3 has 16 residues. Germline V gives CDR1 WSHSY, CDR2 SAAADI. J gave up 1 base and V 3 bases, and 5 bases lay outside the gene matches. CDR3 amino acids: CASSDWSGRSYNEQFF. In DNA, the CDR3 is TGCGCCAGCAGTGATTGGAGCGGGAGATCCTACAATGAGCAGTTCTTC.

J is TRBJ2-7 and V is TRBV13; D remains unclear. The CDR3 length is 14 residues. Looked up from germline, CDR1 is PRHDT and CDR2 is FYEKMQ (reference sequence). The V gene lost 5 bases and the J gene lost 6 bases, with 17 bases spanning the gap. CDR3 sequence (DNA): TGTGCCAGCAGCCCGAAGGCCAGGTTGGGCGAGCAGTACTTC. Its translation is CASSPKARLGEQYF.

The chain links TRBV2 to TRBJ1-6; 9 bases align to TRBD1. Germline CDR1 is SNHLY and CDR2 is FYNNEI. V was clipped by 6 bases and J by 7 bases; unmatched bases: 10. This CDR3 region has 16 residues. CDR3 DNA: TGTGCCAGCAGAGAGGGACAGGGAGGATGGAATTCACCCCTCCACTTT. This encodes CASREGQGGWNSPLHF.

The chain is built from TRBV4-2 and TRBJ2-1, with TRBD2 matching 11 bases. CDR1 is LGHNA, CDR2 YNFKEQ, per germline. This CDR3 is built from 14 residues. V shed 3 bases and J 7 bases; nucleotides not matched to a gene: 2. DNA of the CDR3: TGTGCCAGCAGCCACGGACTAGCGGGTAATGAGCAGTTCTTC. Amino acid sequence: CASSHGLAGNEQFF.

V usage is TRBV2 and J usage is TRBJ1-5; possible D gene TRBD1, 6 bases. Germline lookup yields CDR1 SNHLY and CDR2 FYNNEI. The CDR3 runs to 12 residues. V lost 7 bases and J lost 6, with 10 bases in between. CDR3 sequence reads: CASTLDSQPQHF. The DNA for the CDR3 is TGTGCCAGCACTCTGGACAGTCAGCCCCAGCATTTT.

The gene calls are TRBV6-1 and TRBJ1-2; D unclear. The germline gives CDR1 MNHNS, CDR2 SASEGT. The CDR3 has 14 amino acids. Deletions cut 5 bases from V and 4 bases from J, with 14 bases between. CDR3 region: CASSIEGQFYGYTF. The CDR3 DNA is TGTGCCAGCAGTATAGAGGGTCAGTTCTATGGCTACACCTTC.

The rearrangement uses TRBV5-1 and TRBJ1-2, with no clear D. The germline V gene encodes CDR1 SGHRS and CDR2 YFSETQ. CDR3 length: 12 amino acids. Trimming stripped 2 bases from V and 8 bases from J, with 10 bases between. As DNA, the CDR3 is TGCGCCAGCAGCTTCGACACCCGCGGCTACACCTTC. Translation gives CASSFDTRGYTF.

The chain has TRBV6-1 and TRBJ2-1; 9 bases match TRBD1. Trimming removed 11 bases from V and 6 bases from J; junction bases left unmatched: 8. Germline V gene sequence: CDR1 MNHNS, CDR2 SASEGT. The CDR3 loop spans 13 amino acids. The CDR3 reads CAAQQGAFNEQFF. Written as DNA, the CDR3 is TGTGCCGCCCAACAGGGGGCCTTCAATGAGCAGTTCTTC.

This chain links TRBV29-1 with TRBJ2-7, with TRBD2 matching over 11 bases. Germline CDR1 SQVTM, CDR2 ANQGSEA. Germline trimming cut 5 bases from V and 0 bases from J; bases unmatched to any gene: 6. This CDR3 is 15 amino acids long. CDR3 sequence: CSVSTSGSSSYEQYF. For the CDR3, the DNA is TGCAGCGTTAGCACTAGCGGGAGTTCCTCCTACGAGCAGTACTTC.

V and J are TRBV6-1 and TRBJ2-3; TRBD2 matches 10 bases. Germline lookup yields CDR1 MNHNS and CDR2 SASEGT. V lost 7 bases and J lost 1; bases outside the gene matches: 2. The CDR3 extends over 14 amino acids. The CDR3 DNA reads TGTGCCAGCAACAGCGGGGGGGGCACAGATACGCAGTATTTT. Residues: CASNSGGGTDTQYF.

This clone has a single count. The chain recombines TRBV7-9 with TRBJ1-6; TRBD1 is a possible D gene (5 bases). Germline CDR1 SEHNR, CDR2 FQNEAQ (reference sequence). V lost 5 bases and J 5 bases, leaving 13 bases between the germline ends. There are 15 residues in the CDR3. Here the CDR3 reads CASSRSMGHNSPLHF. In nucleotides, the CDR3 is TGTGCCAGCAGCCGGTCTATGGGGCATAATTCACCCCTCCACTTT. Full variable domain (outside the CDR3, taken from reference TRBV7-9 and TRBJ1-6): DTGVSQNPRHKITKRGQNVTFRCDPISEHNRLYWYRQTLGQGPEFLTYFQNEAQLEKSRLLSDRFSAERPKGSFSTLEIQRTEQGDSAMYLCASSRSMGHNSPLHFGNGTRLTVT.

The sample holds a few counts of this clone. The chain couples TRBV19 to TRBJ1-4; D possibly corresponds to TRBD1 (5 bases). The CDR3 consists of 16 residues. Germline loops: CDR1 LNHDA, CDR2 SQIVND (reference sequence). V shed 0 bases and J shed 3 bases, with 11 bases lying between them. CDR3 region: CASSIDHGAANEKLFF. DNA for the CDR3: TGTGCCAGTAGTATAGATCATGGGGCGGCTAATGAAAAACTGTTTTTT.

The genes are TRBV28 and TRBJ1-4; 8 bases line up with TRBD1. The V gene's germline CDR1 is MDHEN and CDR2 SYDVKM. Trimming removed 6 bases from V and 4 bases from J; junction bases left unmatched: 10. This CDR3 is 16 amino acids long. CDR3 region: CASSLGQGANNEKLFF. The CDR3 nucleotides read TGTGCCAGCAGCCTGGGGCAGGGGGCGAATAATGAAAAACTGTTTTTT.

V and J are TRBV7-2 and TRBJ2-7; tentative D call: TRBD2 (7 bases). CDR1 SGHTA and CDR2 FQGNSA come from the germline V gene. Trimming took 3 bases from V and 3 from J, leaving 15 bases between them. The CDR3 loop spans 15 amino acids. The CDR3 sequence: CASSFRGAPGYEQYF. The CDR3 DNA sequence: TGTGCCAGCAGCTTCCGGGGGGCGCCAGGCTACGAGCAGTACTTC. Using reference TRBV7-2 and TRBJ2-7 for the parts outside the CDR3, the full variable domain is GAGVSQSPSNKVTEKGKDVELRCDPISGHTALYWYRQSLGQGLEFLIYFQGNSAPDKSGLPSDRFSAERTGGSVSTLTIQRTQQEDSAVYLCASSFRGAPGYEQYFGPGTRLTVT.

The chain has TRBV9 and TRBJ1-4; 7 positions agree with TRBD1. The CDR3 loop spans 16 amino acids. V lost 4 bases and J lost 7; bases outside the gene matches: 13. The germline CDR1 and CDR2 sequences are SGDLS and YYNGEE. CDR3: CASSPQGLGWGEKLFF. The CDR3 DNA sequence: TGTGCCAGCAGCCCACAGGGGCTAGGCTGGGGTGAAAAACTGTTTTTT. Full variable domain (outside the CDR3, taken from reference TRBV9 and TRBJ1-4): DSGVTQTPKHLITATGQRVTLRCSPRSGDLSVYWYQQSLDQGLQFLIQYYNGEERAKGNILERFSAQQFPDLHSELNLSSLELGDSALYFCASSPQGLGWGEKLFFGSGTQLSVL.

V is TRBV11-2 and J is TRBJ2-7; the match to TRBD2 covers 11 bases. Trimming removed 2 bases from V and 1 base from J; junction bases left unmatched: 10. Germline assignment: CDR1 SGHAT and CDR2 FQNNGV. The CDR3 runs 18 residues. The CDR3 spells CASSLYRLAGRPSYEQYF. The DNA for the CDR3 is TGTGCCAGCAGCTTATATAGACTAGCGGGGCGACCGTCCTACGAGCAGTACTTC.

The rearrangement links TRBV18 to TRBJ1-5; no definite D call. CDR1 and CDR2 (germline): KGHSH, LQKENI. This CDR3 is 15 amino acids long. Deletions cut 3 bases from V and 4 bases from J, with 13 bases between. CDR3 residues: CASSPGGRSNQPQHF. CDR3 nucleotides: TGTGCCAGCTCACCGGGAGGACGGTCGAATCAGCCCCAGCATTTT.